These 25 T cell receptor beta chains originate from one sample sequenced in a study of shared clonotypes between healthy human individuals. Measured with immunoSEQ multiplex PCR; TCRdb has only the in-frame clones, and not every one. The table shows 2 million to 2.5 million clones, with about 90% occurring only once. Sequenced input: naive CD4+ T cells from PBMCs. The subset here: CD45RA+ positively selected. These receptors came from a man aged 18 to 29 in good health. Some clones in this sample may be carry-over from other donors' samples.

Remarks on this clone: Other DNA sequences of this sample code for an identical CDR3. The genes are TRBV9 and TRBJ1-5; D might be TRBD1 (5 bases). CDR3 length: 13 residues. Germline CDR1 SGDLS, CDR2 YYNGEE. Trimming cost V 0 bases and J 4 bases, with 5 bases left between them. This CDR3 is CASSVGQNQPQHF. The CDR3 DNA follows: TGTGCCAGCAGCGTAGGACAGAATCAGCCCCAGCATTTT. Supplemented by reference TRBV9 and TRBJ1-5, the full variable domain reads DSGVTQTPKHLITATGQRVTLRCSPRSGDLSVYWYQQSLDQGLQFLIQYYNGEERAKGNILERFSAQQFPDLHSELNLSSLELGDSALYFCASSVGQNQPQHFGDGTRLSIL.

The chain links TRBV28 to TRBJ2-1; TRBD2 is a possible D gene (5 bases). Trimming shortened V by 3 bases and J by 2 bases, and 14 bases separated the two germline ends. Looked up from germline, CDR1 is MDHEN and CDR2 is SYDVKM. The length of the CDR3 is 16 residues. This chain's CDR3 is CASSFRSAVAYNEQFF. CDR3 DNA sequence: TGTGCCAGCAGTTTCCGATCAGCGGTCGCCTACAATGAGCAGTTCTTC.

The V call is TRBV4-1, the J call TRBJ2-4, with 9 nucleotides matching TRBD2. The CDR3 has 19 amino acids. Germline loops: CDR1 MGHRA, CDR2 YSYEKL. Unmatched junction bases numbered 9, after V lost 0 bases and J lost 0 bases. The CDR3 is CASSQDPGLAALAKNIQYF. The CDR3 bases are TGCGCCAGCAGCCAAGATCCGGGACTAGCAGCTTTAGCCAAAAACATTCAGTACTTC.

V and J are TRBV5-5 and TRBJ2-4, with 9 bases identical to TRBD1. In germline, CDR1 is SGHKS, CDR2 YYEKEE (reference sequence). This CDR3 is 18 amino acids long. V shed 2 bases, J shed 2 bases, and the junction held 11 bases outside the gene matches. The CDR3 region is CASSFPGQGIQTKNIQYF. The CDR3 DNA is TGTGCCAGCAGCTTTCCGGGACAGGGAATTCAAACCAAAAACATTCAGTACTTC.

The chain recombines TRBV28 with TRBJ2-5; 10 positions match TRBD2. V lost 5 bases, J lost 5 bases, and 5 bases stayed unmatched. CDR1 MDHEN and CDR2 SYDVKM come from the germline V gene. CDR3 length: 14 amino acids. This chain's CDR3 is CASSPLAGEETQYF. Here the CDR3 DNA reads TGTGCCAGCAGTCCTCTAGCGGGAGAGGAGACCCAGTACTTC. Combining the CDR3 with reference TRBV28 and TRBJ2-5 gives the whole variable domain DVKVTQSSRYLVKRTGEKVFLECVQDMDHENMFWYRQDPGLGLRLIYFSYDVKMKEKGDIPEGYSVSREKKERFSLILESASTNQTSMYLCASSPLAGEETQYFGPGTRLLVL.

This clone was picked up one time. This chain uses TRBV30 with TRBJ1-5; D perhaps matches TRBD1 (5 bases). The CDR3 covers 15 residues. Trimming removed 3 bases at V and 6 bases at J, with 18 bases between. Germline V gene sequence: CDR1 GTSNPN, CDR2 SVGIG (reference sequence). Here the CDR3 reads CAWSEPGTTSQPQHF. The CDR3 nucleotides read TGTGCCTGGAGCGAACCCGGGACCACAAGTCAGCCCCAGCATTTT.

The V and J genes are TRBV5-1 and TRBJ1-2, with no clear D. CDR3 length: 14 residues. Germline lookup yields CDR1 SGHRS and CDR2 YFSETQ. V dropped 3 bases and J dropped 4 bases, with 13 bases sitting between them. CDR3 sequence: CASSSYPSAYGYTF. CDR3 in DNA: TGCGCCAGCAGCTCGTACCCTTCCGCCTATGGCTACACCTTC.

The CDR3 here is CASSQGFGTANTGELFF. The CDR3 bases are TGTGCCAGCAGCCAAGGATTCGGGACGGCAAACACCGGGGAGCTGTTTTTT. This chain connects TRBV14 to TRBJ2-2; D may correspond to TRBD1 or TRBD2 (5 bases each). Trimming removed 1 base at V and 2 bases at J, with 14 bases between. CDR1 is SGHDN, CDR2 FVKESK, per germline. The CDR3 spans 17 residues.

The chain couples TRBV7-2 to TRBJ2-7; either TRBD1 or TRBD2 may fit D (5 bases each). The CDR3 spans 15 residues. Germline CDR1 is SGHTA and CDR2 is FQGNSA. Trimming removed 0 bases from V and 3 bases from J, with 12 bases in between. CDR3 loop: CASSLAGVADYEQYF. In nucleotides, the CDR3 is TGTGCCAGCAGCTTAGCGGGGGTTGCAGACTACGAGCAGTACTTC.

CDR3 residues: CASSSRLQVYGYTF. The CDR3 DNA is TGTGCCAGCAGTTCCCGGTTACAGGTCTATGGCTACACCTTC. The rearrangement uses TRBV28 and TRBJ1-2; TRBD1 might be the D (5 bases). V was clipped by 4 bases and J by 4 bases, with 13 bases between them. The V gene's germline CDR1 is MDHEN and CDR2 SYDVKM. This CDR3 has 14 residues.

This clone was found a few times. CDR3: CAWSVGSGRYNEQFF. As DNA, the CDR3 is TGTGCCTGGAGTGTAGGGAGCGGGAGGTACAATGAGCAGTTCTTC. The chain couples TRBV30 to TRBJ2-1; 9 bases line up with TRBD2. The CDR3 sequence is 15 residues long. V trimming: 0 bases; J trimming: 4 bases; junction bases outside the gene matches: 4. Germline V gene sequence: CDR1 GTSNPN, CDR2 SVGIG (reference sequence).

The rearrangement links TRBV5-1 to TRBJ2-5, with a possible D match to TRBD1 (6 bases). The CDR3 has 13 residues. Trimming pared 5 bases from V and 1 base from J, leaving 9 bases between. Germline V CDR1 and CDR2: SGHRS, YFSETQ. This chain's CDR3 is CASRLDSQETQYF. In DNA form, the CDR3 reads TGCGCCAGCAGGCTGGACAGCCAAGAGACCCAGTACTTC.

The chain is built from TRBV11-3 and TRBJ2-5; D is uncertain. V gave up 0 bases and J gave up 0 bases, with 5 bases separating them. Germline-derived CDR1 and CDR2 are SGHNT and YENEEA. This CDR3 contains 14 residues. In DNA, the CDR3 is TGTGCCAGCAGCTTAGATCCCAACCAAGAGACCCAGTACTTC. It translates to CASSLDPNQETQYF.

About this clone itself: Other nucleotide sequences in the sample specify the same CDR3. The chain uses TRBV5-1 and TRBJ1-4; maybe TRBD1 (5 bases). The germline V and J ends were trimmed by 0 bases and 8 bases, with 11 bases remaining between them. The V gene's germline CDR1 is SGHRS and CDR2 YFSETQ. The CDR3 is 14 residues long. The CDR3 reads CASSLEGVGEKLFF. The CDR3 DNA is TGCGCCAGCAGCTTGGAAGGGGTAGGGGAAAAACTGTTTTTT.

V gene TRBV6-1 combines with J gene TRBJ1-5; the D gene is possibly TRBD1 (5 bases). V lost 4 bases, J lost 10 bases, and 17 bases lay in between. The CDR3 length is 14 residues. Germline loops: CDR1 MNHNS, CDR2 SASEGT. This CDR3 reads CASSGWGRVKPQHF. DNA for the CDR3: TGTGCCAGCAGTGGGTGGGGCCGGGTGAAACCCCAGCATTTT.

The rearrangement joins TRBV18 to TRBJ2-7; 8 bases match TRBD2. Germline CDR1 reads KGHSH; CDR2 reads LQKENI. After removal of 4 bases from V and 9 bases from J, the junction contained 17 bases not matched to a gene. This CDR3 comprises 16 residues. The DNA of the CDR3 is TGTGCCAGCTCACTCGTACCCGGAACCTCCCGGGAGGGGCAGTACTTC. The encoded protein is CASSLVPGTSREGQYF.

V and J are TRBV7-2 and TRBJ2-2; 14 bases line up with TRBD2. The V gene end was trimmed by 5 bases and the J gene end by 7 bases; junction bases not matched to a gene: 12. This CDR3 is 18 amino acids long. The germline V gene encodes CDR1 SGHTA and CDR2 FQGNSA. CDR3 amino acids: CASSPRPGLAGVHGELFF. CDR3 DNA sequence: TGTGCCAGCAGCCCGCGCCCGGGACTAGCGGGAGTTCACGGGGAGCTGTTTTTT.

V gene TRBV4-2 combines with J gene TRBJ2-1; D uncertain. The CDR3 covers 16 residues. V lost 0 bases, J lost 3 bases, and 12 bases lay in between. The germline gives CDR1 LGHNA, CDR2 YNFKEQ. In DNA, the CDR3 is TGTGCCAGCAGCCAAGACCCAGCCGGTCTCTACAATGAGCAGTTCTTC. Its translation is CASSQDPAGLYNEQFF.

This clone was seen once. The chain uses TRBV5-4 and TRBJ1-5; D perhaps matches TRBD1 (5 bases). Germline V lookup: CDR1 SGHNT, CDR2 YYREEE (reference sequence). V was trimmed by 1 base and J by 7 bases, leaving 9 bases between them. The CDR3 spans 13 residues. The CDR3 DNA follows: TGTGCCAGCAGCTTGTGGGGGGGGCAGCCCCAGCATTTT. It yields the protein CASSLWGGQPQHF.

This clone has a single count. This CDR3 reads CASSARGLSNYEQYF. The DNA for the CDR3 is TGTGCCAGCAGCGCCCGCGGACTTAGTAATTACGAGCAGTACTTC. The rearrangement joins TRBV9 to TRBJ2-7, with D possibly matching TRBD2 (5 bases). There are 15 residues in the CDR3. The V gene lost 3 bases and the J gene lost 4 bases, with 17 bases spanning the gap. Germline assignment: CDR1 SGDLS and CDR2 YYNGEE.

This sequence joins TRBV5-1 and TRBJ1-2; D gene uncertain. The CDR3 spans 14 residues. V was trimmed by 4 bases and J by 2 bases, leaving 12 bases between them. Germline V gene lookup returns CDR1 SGHRS and CDR2 YFSETQ. CDR3 DNA: TGCGCCAGCAGCCCCAAGCAGGAGAACTATGGCTACACCTTC. Protein sequence: CASSPKQENYGYTF. The whole variable domain, filled in from reference TRBV5-1 and TRBJ1-2, reads KAGVTQTPRYLIKTRGQQVTLSCSPISGHRSVSWYQQTPGQGLQFLFEYFSETQRNKGNFPGRFSGRQFSNSRSEMNVSTLELGDSALYLCASSPKQENYGYTFGSGTRLTVV.

J is TRBJ2-7 and V is TRBV5-6, with TRBD2 matching 8 bases. J was trimmed by 5 bases and V by 0 bases; bases with no gene match: 10. This CDR3 has 16 residues. CDR1 is SGHDT and CDR2 is YYEEEE in the germline V gene. DNA of the CDR3: TGTGCCAGCAGCTTGGGGCTAGCGGGCCGCCTAGACGAGCAGTACTTC. It is translated as CASSLGLAGRLDEQYF.

The chain links TRBV15 to TRBJ1-4; D remains ambiguous. V was shortened by 1 base and J by 2 bases, with 11 bases between the two germline ends. This CDR3 contains 16 residues. Germline lookup yields CDR1 LNHNV and CDR2 YYDKDF (reference sequence). The CDR3 loop is CATSRGTGLTNEKLFF. Written as DNA, the CDR3 is TGTGCCACCAGCAGAGGGACGGGGTTGACTAATGAAAAACTGTTTTTT.

V and J are TRBV5-1 and TRBJ2-3; TRBD1 matches at 11 bases. From germline, CDR1 is SGHRS and CDR2 YFSETQ. V dropped 0 bases and J dropped 3; count of bases not matched to a gene: 3. This CDR3 comprises 16 residues. The CDR3 coding sequence is TGCGCCAGCAGCTTGGAGGGACAGGGGGTAACAGATACGCAGTATTTT. Protein: CASSLEGQGVTDTQYF.

The gene calls are TRBV18 and TRBJ2-7; 7 bases map to TRBD1. The CDR3 has 15 amino acids. Trimming removed 6 bases from V and 3 bases from J; junction bases left unmatched: 11. CDR1 and CDR2 (germline): KGHSH, LQKENI. The CDR3 protein is CASSPTGTDSYEQYF. Written as DNA, the CDR3 is TGTGCCAGCTCCCCGACCGGGACAGATAGCTACGAGCAGTACTTC.